This T cell receptor beta chain was sequenced in a study of spatial heterogeneity in lung cancer. This clonotype is medium-sized (0.01 to 0.1%). As for time point: blood at routine non-recurrence follow-up after resection. One entry per CDR3 protein results from TCRdb running MiXCR on the 5' RACE reads. This table holds more than 15,000 distinct CDR3 sequences, approximately 6% found once. Sequenced material: PBMCs, taken at follow-up. The origin of this receptor is a male donor with early-stage non-small cell lung cancer.

CDR3 in amino acids: CATAGGGLAGNEQFF. Written as DNA, the CDR3 is TGTGCCACCGCTGGCGGGGGATTGGCCGGCAATGAGCAGTTCTTC. The V call is TRBV24-1, the J call TRBJ2-1; 7 positions agree with TRBD2. CDR1 and CDR2 from the germline V gene are KGHDR and SFDVKD. The CDR3 has 15 amino acids. The V gene end was trimmed by 9 bases and the J gene end by 6 bases; junction bases not matched to a gene: 13.